The clone carrying this TCR beta chain was seen repeatedly, ten times or more. Germline V CDR1 and CDR2: SGHRS, YFSETQ. V lost 0 bases and J 4 bases, leaving 8 bases between the germline ends. This CDR3 is built from 14 residues. This record belongs to a study of T-cell reconstitution after alpha-beta-depleted transplantation in children. The TCRbeta library was prepared with unique molecular identifiers. TCRdb redid the calling of the PCR reads with MiXCR, one entry per CDR3 protein. The table records approximately 350,000 distinct CDR3 sequences, 13% of them present only once. Source: PBMCs, taken from the stem cell graft. The sequence was obtained from a human donor who donated a stem cell graft to a child with Fanconi anemia. The rearrangement links TRBV5-1 to TRBJ2-1, with no clear D. This chain's CDR3 is CASSLVPEYNEQFF. Written as DNA, the CDR3 is TGCGCCAGCAGCTTGGTTCCAGAGTACAATGAGCAGTTCTTC. Complete variable domain (other parts from reference TRBV5-1 and TRBJ2-1): KAGVTQTPRYLIKTRGQQVTLSCSPISGHRSVSWYQQTPGQGLQFLFEYFSETQRNKGNFPGRFSGRQFSNSRSEMNVSTLELGDSALYLCASSLVPEYNEQFFGPGTRLTVL.